This T cell receptor (beta chain) was identified during a study of identical twins. Study results and limitations: When twins shared out-of-frame alpha sequences, those sequences had excess low generation probability. Less excess twin sharing appeared in beta out-of-frame sequences.

A word on this clonotype: Its antigen remains unidentified.

TCRdb re-derived calls from the 5' RACE reads in MiXCR, one entry per CDR3 protein. The sample includes 200,000 to 250,000 distinct CDR3 sequences, more than 9% of them seen just once. There are 13 residues in the CDR3. Trimming took off 2 bases at V and 6 bases at J, with 11 bases between the two ends. Per germline, CDR1 LGHNA and CDR2 YSLEER. The sample was memory T cells sorted from blood. This clonotype was obtained from a man aged 45 to 65 in good health. This chain joins TRBV4-3 and TRBJ2-7; D ambiguous. CDR3 coding DNA: TGCGCCAGCAGCCAAATCGGGTCAGGCGAGCAGTACTTC. Protein sequence: CASSQIGSGEQYF.